The T cell receptor (beta chain) described here comes from a study of low-dose radiotherapy and immunotherapy resistance in tumors. Across the whole study: Cohort 1 got 0.5 Gy per fraction every 2 weeks, 6.5 Gy in total. Every two weeks, cyclophosphamide 200 mg/m2 was infused one day before radiation plus immunotherapy.

Gene-specific TRAV and TRBV primers were used for first-strand cDNA, covering alpha and beta chains. Using a constant-region primer together with a V-primer adapter, TCRs were subjected to around 20 PCR cycles of amplification. Via MiXCR, TCRdb re-called the reads, giving one row per CDR3 protein. The sample records around 80,000 distinct CDR3 sequences, 15% to 20% being singletons. J gave up 2 bases and V 7 bases, and 7 bases lay outside the gene matches. This CDR3 region has 14 residues. Germline V lookup: CDR1 SGHDT, CDR2 YYEEEE. This clonotype was detected ten times or more. Indicated time point: after trial treatment. Noted treatment: LDRT plus nivolumab, ipilimumab, low-dose cyclophosphamide and aspirin (RACIN trial).

Sequencing was performed on PBMCs, taken after low-dose radiotherapy plus immunotherapy. The chain links TRBV5-6 to TRBJ2-3; 7 bases line up with TRBD1. The source of this sequence is a male donor with prostate cancer. CDR3 bases: TGTGCCAGCGACCTAGGGGGCCACACAGATACGCAGTATTTT. It specifies CASDLGGHTDTQYF.